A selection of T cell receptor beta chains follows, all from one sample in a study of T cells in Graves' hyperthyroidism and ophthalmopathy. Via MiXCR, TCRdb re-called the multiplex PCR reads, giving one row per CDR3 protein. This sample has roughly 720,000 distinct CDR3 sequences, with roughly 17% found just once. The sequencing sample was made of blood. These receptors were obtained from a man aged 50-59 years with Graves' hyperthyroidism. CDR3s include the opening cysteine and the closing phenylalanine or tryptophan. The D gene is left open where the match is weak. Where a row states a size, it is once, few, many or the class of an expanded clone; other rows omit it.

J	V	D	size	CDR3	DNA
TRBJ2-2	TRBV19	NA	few	CASSIVAGAPQNTGELFF	TGTGCCAGTAGTATAGTCGCAGGGGCCCCCCAGAACACCGGGGAGCTGTTTTTT
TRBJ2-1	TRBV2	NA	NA	CASRRTLYNEQFF	TGTGCCAGCAGACGGACACTATACAATGAGCAGTTCTTC
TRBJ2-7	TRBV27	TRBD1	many	CASSHRQGNYEQYF	TGTGCCAGCAGTCATAGACAGGGGAACTACGAGCAGTACTTC
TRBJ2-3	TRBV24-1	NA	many	CATSDYGQTSTDTQYF	TGTGCCACCAGTGATTACGGACAGACTAGCACAGATACGCAGTATTTT
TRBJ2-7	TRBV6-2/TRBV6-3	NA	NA	CASSFLTGSEQYF	TGTGCCAGCAGTTTTCTAACAGGGAGCGAGCAGTACTTC
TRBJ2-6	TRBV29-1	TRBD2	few	CSVGLAGGPPGANVLTF	TGCAGCGTTGGACTAGCGGGAGGGCCCCCTGGGGCCAACGTCCTGACTTTC
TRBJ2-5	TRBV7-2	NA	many	CASSYIGSGETQYF	TGTGCCAGCAGCTATATAGGGTCGGGGGAGACCCAGTACTTC
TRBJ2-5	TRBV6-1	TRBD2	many	CASSEFASLAGVSQETQYF	TGTGCCAGCAGTGAATTCGCTAGTCTAGCGGGAGTGTCCCAAGAGACCCAGTACTTC
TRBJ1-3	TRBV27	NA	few	CASSPYMRSSGNTIYF	TGTGCCAGCAGTCCTTATATGAGATCCTCTGGAAACACCATATATTTT
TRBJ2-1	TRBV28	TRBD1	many	CASRPSGTGGYNEQFF	TGTGCCAGCAGGCCGTCCGGGACAGGGGGCTACAATGAGCAGTTCTTC
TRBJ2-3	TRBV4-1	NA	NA	CASSQGGRAQYF	TGCGCCAGCAGCCAAGGTGGCAGGGCGCAGTATTTT
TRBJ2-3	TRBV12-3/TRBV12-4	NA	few	CASSPLRVTDAQYF	TGTGCCAGCAGTCCTTTGAGGGTCACAGATGCGCAGTATTTT
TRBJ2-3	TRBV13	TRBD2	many	CASSLYAGGRGDTQYF	TGTGCCAGCAGCTTATACGCGGGAGGGAGGGGAGATACGCAGTATTTT
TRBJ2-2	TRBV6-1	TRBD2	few	CASSDLLADYTGELFF	TGTGCCAGCAGTGACCTACTAGCGGACTACACCGGGGAGCTGTTTTTT
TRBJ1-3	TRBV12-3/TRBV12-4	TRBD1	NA	CASSEDRLSSGNTIYF	TGTGCCAGCAGTGAGGACAGGTTGAGCTCTGGAAACACCATATATTTT
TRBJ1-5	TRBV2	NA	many	CASSEGGGRGQPQHF	TGTGCCAGCAGTGAAGGGGGGGGCAGAGGGCAGCCCCAGCATTTT
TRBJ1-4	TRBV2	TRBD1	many	CASSDSIPGGADEKLFF	TGTGCCAGCAGTGATTCGATCCCAGGGGGCGCGGATGAAAAACTGTTTTTT
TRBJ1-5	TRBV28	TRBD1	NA	CASSSPGQGDQPQHF	TGTGCCAGCAGTTCACCGGGACAGGGAGATCAGCCCCAGCATTTT
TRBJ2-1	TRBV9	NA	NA	CASSVLAESYNEQFF	TGTGCCAGCAGCGTATTAGCGGAGTCCTACAATGAGCAGTTCTTC
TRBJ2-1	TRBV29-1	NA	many	CSSVGRGQVSEQFF	TGCAGCAGCGTTGGACGGGGGCAAGTGAGTGAGCAGTTCTTC
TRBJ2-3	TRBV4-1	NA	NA	CASSQAAGSTDTQYF	TGCGCCAGCAGCCAAGCGGCGGGGAGCACAGATACGCAGTATTTT
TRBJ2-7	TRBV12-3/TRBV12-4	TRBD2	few	CASSRLAGGAYEQYF	TGTGCCAGCAGCAGACTAGCGGGGGGGGCCTACGAGCAGTACTTC
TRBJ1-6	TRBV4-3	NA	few	CASSQESGPNNSPLHF	TGCGCCAGCAGCCAAGAGTCAGGGCCCAATAATTCACCCCTCCACTTT
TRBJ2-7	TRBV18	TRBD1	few	CASSSGTGFGEQYF	TGTGCCAGCTCCTCCGGGACAGGGTTTGGCGAGCAGTACTTC
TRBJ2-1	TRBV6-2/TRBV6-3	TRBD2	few	CASSYFPTSGDYNEQFF	TGTGCCAGCAGTTATTTCCCGACTAGCGGGGACTACAATGAGCAGTTCTTC
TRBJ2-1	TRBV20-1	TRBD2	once	CSLSPTSLYNEQFF	TGCAGTTTAAGCCCGACTAGCCTCTACAATGAGCAGTTCTTC
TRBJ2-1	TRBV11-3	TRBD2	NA	CASSPTVGGRAGGEQFF	TGTGCCAGTAGCCCGACAGTTGGCGGGAGGGCCGGTGGTGAGCAGTTCTTC
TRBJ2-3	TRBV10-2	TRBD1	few	CATGTGGSDTQYF	TGCGCCACCGGGACAGGGGGCTCAGATACGCAGTATTTT
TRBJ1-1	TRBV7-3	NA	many	CASSLNPGSRAEAFF	TGTGCCAGCAGCTTAAACCCAGGGTCGAGGGCTGAAGCTTTCTTT
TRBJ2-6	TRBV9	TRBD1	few	CASSVATGGSGANVLTF	TGTGCCAGCAGCGTAGCGACAGGGGGGTCTGGGGCCAACGTCCTGACTTTC
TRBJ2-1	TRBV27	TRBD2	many	CASSESGTSGSRRRNEQFF	TGTGCCAGCAGTGAATCCGGGACTAGCGGGAGTAGACGTCGCAATGAGCAGTTCTTC
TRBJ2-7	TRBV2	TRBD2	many	CASSVLAGEEYEQYF	TGTGCCAGCAGTGTACTAGCGGGAGAAGAGTACGAGCAGTACTTC
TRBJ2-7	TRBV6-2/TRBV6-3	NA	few	CASSWPRESYEQYF	TGTGCCAGCAGTTGGCCCCGGGAGTCCTACGAGCAGTACTTC
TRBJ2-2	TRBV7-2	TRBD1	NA	CASSYRTGRTGELFF	TGTGCCAGCAGCTACCGGACAGGGAGAACCGGGGAGCTGTTTTTT
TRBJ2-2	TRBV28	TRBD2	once	CVSSSRLAGGGTGELFF	TGTGTCAGCAGTTCAAGACTAGCGGGAGGCGGAACCGGGGAGCTGTTTTTT
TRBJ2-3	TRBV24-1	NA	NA	CATSDFSPDGYADTQYF	TGTGCCACCAGTGATTTTAGCCCGGACGGTTACGCAGATACGCAGTATTTT
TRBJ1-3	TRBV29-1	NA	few	CSVVRGNTIYF	TGCAGCGTTGTGCGTGGAAACACCATATATTTT
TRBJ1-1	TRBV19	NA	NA	CASSIELLGTEAFF	TGTGCCAGTAGTATAGAATTATTGGGCACTGAAGCTTTCTTT
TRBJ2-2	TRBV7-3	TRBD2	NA	CASSAPGLAGGTNTGELFF	TGTGCCAGCAGCGCCCCGGGACTAGCGGGAGGGACGAACACCGGGGAGCTGTTTTTT
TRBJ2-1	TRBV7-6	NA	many	CASSYTLAAHEQFF	TGTGCCAGCAGCTACACTCTAGCCGCGCATGAGCAGTTCTTC
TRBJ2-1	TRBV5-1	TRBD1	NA	CASSLAVGTASYNEQFF	TGCGCCAGCAGCTTGGCCGTAGGGACAGCCTCCTACAATGAGCAGTTCTTC
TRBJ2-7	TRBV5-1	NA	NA	CASSLVASPDEQYF	TGCGCCAGCAGCTTGGTTGCCAGCCCGGACGAGCAGTACTTC
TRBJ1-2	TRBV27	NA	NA	CASSPLGGGYTF	TGTGCCAGCAGTCCTCTTGGGGGCGGCTACACCTTC
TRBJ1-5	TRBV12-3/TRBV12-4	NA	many	CASSPYFTPSRGQPQHF	TGTGCCAGCAGCCCCTATTTTACACCTTCTCGAGGCCAGCCCCAGCATTTT
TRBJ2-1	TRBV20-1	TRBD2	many	CSARLGTSYNEQFF	TGCAGTGCTAGACTGGGGACTAGCTACAATGAGCAGTTCTTC
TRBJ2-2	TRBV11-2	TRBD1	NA	CASSRRDRDRGGELFF	TGTGCCAGCAGCCGCCGGGACAGGGATCGCGGCGGGGAGCTGTTTTTT
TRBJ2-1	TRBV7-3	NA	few	CASSLTGIRARYNEQFF	TGTGCCAGCAGCTTAACGGGGATTAGGGCCCGGTACAATGAGCAGTTCTTC
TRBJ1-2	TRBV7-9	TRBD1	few	CASSLVLGQALNYGYTF	TGTGCCAGCAGCTTAGTCTTGGGACAGGCTCTCAACTATGGCTACACCTTC
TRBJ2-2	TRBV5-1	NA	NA	CASSFGETGELFF	TGCGCCAGCAGCTTTGGGGAGACCGGGGAGCTGTTTTTT
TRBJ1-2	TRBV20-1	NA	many	CSAPIALGYTF	TGCAGTGCCCCGATCGCCCTTGGCTACACCTTC
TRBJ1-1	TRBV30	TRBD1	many	CAWRPRDRVNTEAFF	TGTGCCTGGAGGCCGAGGGACAGGGTGAACACTGAAGCTTTCTTT
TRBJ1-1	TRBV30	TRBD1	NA	CAWSTWTGLNTEAFF	TGTGCCTGGAGTACCTGGACAGGTTTGAACACTGAAGCTTTCTTT